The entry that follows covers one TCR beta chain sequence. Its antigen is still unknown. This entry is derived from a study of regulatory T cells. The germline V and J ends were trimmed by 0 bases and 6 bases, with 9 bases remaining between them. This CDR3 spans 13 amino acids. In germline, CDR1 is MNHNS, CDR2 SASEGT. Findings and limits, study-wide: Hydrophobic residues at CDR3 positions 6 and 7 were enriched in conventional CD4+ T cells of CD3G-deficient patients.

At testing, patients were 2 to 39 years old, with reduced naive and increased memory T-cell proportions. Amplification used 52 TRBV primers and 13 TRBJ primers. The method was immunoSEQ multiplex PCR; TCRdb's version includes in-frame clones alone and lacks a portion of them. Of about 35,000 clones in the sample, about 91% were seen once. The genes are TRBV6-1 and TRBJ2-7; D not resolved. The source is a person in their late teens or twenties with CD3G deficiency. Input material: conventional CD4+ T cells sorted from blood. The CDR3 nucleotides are TGTGCCAGCAGTGAAGCGACCATCGGCGAGCAGTACTTC. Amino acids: CASSEATIGEQYF.